The 22 T cell receptor beta chains below all came from one sample that was sequenced in a study of T cells in tuberculosis. Measured with immunoSEQ multiplex PCR; TCRdb has only the in-frame clones, and not every one. Of 25,000 to 40,000 clones listed, roughly 87% were seen once; the top ten hold 5% to 5.5%. Time point noted: new active TB diagnosis, blood taken before or within 7 days of starting treatment. The source material was PBMCs, sampled at tuberculosis diagnosis. The receptors stem from an adult with tuberculosis.

The chain links TRBV11-2 to TRBJ1-6; TRBD1 aligns across 8 bases. Germline lookup yields CDR1 SGHAT and CDR2 FQNNGV. Trimming at V came to 3 bases and at J to 1 base, leaving 11 bases not matched to a gene. CDR3 length: 19 amino acids. Here the CDR3 reads CASSLGTPGTGSYNSPLHF. The CDR3 coding sequence is TGTGCCAGCAGCTTGGGGACTCCCGGGACAGGTTCCTATAATTCACCCCTCCACTTT.

The chain joins TRBV7-9 to TRBJ2-7; a possible D gene is TRBD2 (6 bases). V shed 6 bases and J shed 6 bases, with 18 bases lying between them. The CDR3 loop spans 14 amino acids. Germline assignment: CDR1 SEHNR and CDR2 FQNEAQ (reference sequence). CDR3 coding DNA: TGTGCCAGCAGTCTAGGAGGGCCCCTGCGCGAGCAGTACTTC. Its translation: CASSLGGPLREQYF.

This chain uses TRBV7-2 with TRBJ2-1; no clear D. Germline V CDR1 and CDR2: SGHTA, FQGNSA. The CDR3 covers 19 residues. Trimming cost V 2 bases and J 0 bases, with 20 bases left between them. The CDR3 sequence: CASSLSVSTSRSSYNEQFF. The CDR3 coding sequence is TGTGCCAGCAGCTTATCGGTCTCGACTTCCCGTAGCTCCTACAATGAGCAGTTCTTC. The whole variable domain, filled in from reference TRBV7-2 and TRBJ2-1, reads GAGVSQSPSNKVTEKGKDVELRCDPISGHTALYWYRQSLGQGLEFLIYFQGNSAPDKSGLPSDRFSAERTGGSVSTLTIQRTQQEDSAVYLCASSLSVSTSRSSYNEQFFGPGTRLTVL.

The V gene is TRBV4-1, the J gene TRBJ2-1, with a possible D match to TRBD1 (6 bases). V lost 3 bases, J lost 4 bases, and 19 bases lay in between. The CDR3 length is 17 residues. Germline values: CDR1 MGHRA, CDR2 YSYEKL. The CDR3 coding sequence is TGCGCCAGCAGCCAGGACAACGGGACACCGCTGTACAATGAGCAGTTCTTC. It codes for CASSQDNGTPLYNEQFF.

The chain joins TRBV10-2 to TRBJ2-5; no definite D call. The V and J ends lost 4 bases and 1 base respectively, with 10 bases between them. The CDR3 length is 14 residues. CDR1 and CDR2 (germline): WSHSY, SAAADI. The CDR3 DNA reads TGCGCCAGCAGTGGCAGTTATGCCCAAGAGACCCAGTACTTC. Translated: CASSGSYAQETQYF.

The rearrangement links TRBV28 to TRBJ2-1, with 9 bases fitting TRBD2. CDR3 size: 17 residues. Germline CDR1 MDHEN, CDR2 SYDVKM. Trimming at V came to 3 bases and at J to 7 bases, leaving 13 bases not matched to a gene. The DNA of the CDR3 is TGTGCCAGCAGTTTGTCGACTAGCGGATTTGAGGGGAATGAGCAGTTCTTC. Translating gives CASSLSTSGFEGNEQFF. The full variable domain, completed using reference TRBV28 and TRBJ2-1, is DVKVTQSSRYLVKRTGEKVFLECVQDMDHENMFWYRQDPGLGLRLIYFSYDVKMKEKGDIPEGYSVSREKKERFSLILESASTNQTSMYLCASSLSTSGFEGNEQFFGPGTRLTVL.

The chain is built from TRBV6-6 and TRBJ2-1; D not resolved. The CDR3 is made up of 15 amino acids. The germline V gene has CDR1 MNHNY and CDR2 SVGAGI (reference sequence). V was clipped by 6 bases and J by 7 bases, with 19 bases between them. This CDR3 is CASSSHRSEWNEQFF. The CDR3 nucleotides are TGTGCCAGCAGCTCACACCGGTCGGAGTGGAATGAGCAGTTCTTC.

The J gene is TRBJ2-7, the V gene TRBV7-2; D is ambiguous. CDR3 size: 11 residues. Germline CDR1 reads SGHTA; CDR2 reads FQGNSA. With 5 bases removed from V and 7 bases from J, the gap between germline ends came to 9 bases. CDR3 DNA: TGTGCCAGCAGCCCCTTATTGGAGCAGTACTTC. As protein: CASSPLLEQYF.

V and J are TRBV4-1 and TRBJ1-6; 8 nucleotides line up with TRBD1. The CDR3 totals 16 residues. V shed 4 bases and J 7 bases; nucleotides not matched to a gene: 9. Looked up from germline, CDR1 is MGHRA and CDR2 is YSYEKL. The CDR3, as DNA: TGCGCCAGCAGCCCAGCGACAGGGGTAGGAAATTCACCCCTCCACTTT. This encodes CASSPATGVGNSPLHF.

The chain joins TRBV11-2 to TRBJ2-7; 10 bases align to TRBD2. CDR1 and CDR2 (germline): SGHAT, FQNNGV. The V gene end was trimmed by 0 bases and the J gene end by 3 bases; junction bases not matched to a gene: 2. CDR3 size: 15 residues. The DNA for the CDR3 is TGTGCCAGCAGCTTAGAAGCGGGAGGGTACTACGAGCAGTACTTC. It yields the protein CASSLEAGGYYEQYF. Variable domain in full (rest from reference TRBV11-2 and TRBJ2-7): EAGVAQSPRYKIIEKRQSVAFWCNPISGHATLYWYQQILGQGPKLLIQFQNNGVVDDSQLPKDRFSAERLKGVDSTLKIQPAKLEDSAVYLCASSLEAGGYYEQYFGPGTRLTVT.

This rearrangement joins TRBV10-3 to TRBJ1-1, with 10 bases fitting TRBD1. Germline values: CDR1 ENHRY, CDR2 SYGVKD. V lost 7 bases to trimming and J lost 4 bases; unmatched junction nucleotides: 9. The CDR3 runs to 15 residues. For the CDR3, the DNA is TGTGCCATCAAGACGGACAGGGGGTATAGCACTGAAGCTTTCTTT. Its protein product is CAIKTDRGYSTEAFF.

This chain links TRBV30 with TRBJ1-6; D is ambiguous. Trimming removed 0 bases from V and 15 bases from J, with 12 bases in between. The CDR3 runs to 12 residues. Germline CDR1 reads GTSNPN; CDR2 reads SVGIG (reference sequence). CDR3 coding DNA: TGTGCCTGGAGTGTACGACGGGAAGTCCTCCACTTT. Translated, it gives CAWSVRREVLHF. The full variable domain, in which reference TRBV30 and TRBJ1-6 provide the parts outside the CDR3, is SQTIHQWPATLVQPVGSPLSLECTVEGTSNPNLYWYRQAAGRGLQLLFYSVGIGQISSEVPQNLSASRPQDRQFILSSKKLLLSDSGFYLCAWSVRREVLHFGNGTRLTVT.

The rearrangement uses TRBV5-5 and TRBJ2-7; 7 nucleotides line up with TRBD1. This CDR3 contains 14 residues. The germline V gene has CDR1 SGHKS and CDR2 YYEKEE (reference sequence). The J segment lost 4 bases and the V segment lost 4 bases, leaving 8 bases of the junction unmatched. CDR3 loop: CASSIGTVAYEQYF. The CDR3 DNA reads TGTGCCAGCAGCATAGGGACAGTCGCTTACGAGCAGTACTTC.

This chain uses TRBV11-3 with TRBJ2-1; 11 positions match TRBD2. The J segment lost 6 bases and the V segment lost 6 bases, leaving 7 bases of the junction unmatched. CDR1 and CDR2 (germline): SGHNT, YENEEA. This CDR3 comprises 15 residues. The CDR3 nucleotides are TGTGCCAGCAGTATTGGACTAGCGGGCCGCAATGAGCAGTTCTTC. Protein product: CASSIGLAGRNEQFF.

This chain connects TRBV5-1 to TRBJ2-7, with D perhaps matching TRBD2 (5 bases). V lost 2 bases and J lost 4, with 13 bases in between. The germline V gene encodes CDR1 SGHRS and CDR2 YFSETQ. The length of the CDR3 is 14 residues. The CDR3 sequence is CASSFLGETYEQYF. In DNA, the CDR3 is TGCGCCAGCAGCTTTCTTGGGGAGACGTACGAGCAGTACTTC.

V usage is TRBV6-5 and J usage is TRBJ2-1; no clear D. The CDR3 is made up of 13 amino acids. Germline V gene data show CDR1 as MNHEY and CDR2 as SVGAGI. The ends were cut back, 8 bases at V and 6 bases at J, with 14 bases in the middle. As DNA, the CDR3 is TGTGCCAGCTCCTGGTCGGGTGGCAATGAGCAGTTCTTC. It codes for CASSWSGGNEQFF.

The chain has TRBV6-1 and TRBJ2-1, with 10 bases identical to TRBD2. Germline V gene data show CDR1 as MNHNS and CDR2 as SASEGT. V lost 4 bases to trimming and J lost 7 bases; unmatched junction nucleotides: 7. The CDR3 consists of 15 residues. The CDR3 spells CASSVSGRLGNEQFF. In DNA form, the CDR3 reads TGTGCCAGCAGTGTTAGCGGGAGGTTGGGGAATGAGCAGTTCTTC.

The chain joins TRBV6-5 to TRBJ2-3, with a possible D match to TRBD2 (5 bases). The CDR3 covers 15 residues. In germline, CDR1 is MNHEY, CDR2 SVGAGI. Trimming left V 6 bases short and J 6 bases short, with 19 bases between. CDR3 sequence reads: CASSSSRWERDTQYF. CDR3 DNA: TGTGCCAGCAGCTCCTCCCGGTGGGAGCGTGATACGCAGTATTTT.

The chain recombines TRBV29-1 with TRBJ2-1, with TRBD2 as a possible D gene (6 bases). The CDR3 runs 16 residues. Germline V lookup: CDR1 SQVTM, CDR2 ANQGSEA. The germline V and J ends were trimmed by 5 bases and 4 bases, with 21 bases remaining between them. CDR3 coding DNA: TGCAGCGTTATACGACCTGGGACTCGGGGATACAATGAGCAGTTCTTC. Its protein is CSVIRPGTRGYNEQFF.

V usage is TRBV7-8 and J usage is TRBJ2-5; D ambiguous. Germline V gene sequence: CDR1 SGHVS, CDR2 FQNEAQ. V was clipped by 5 bases and J by 1 base, with 17 bases between them. This CDR3 has 16 amino acids. CDR3 DNA sequence: TGTGCCAGCAGCCTATCCCCGATAAGTCTCCAAGAGACCCAGTACTTC. Its protein is CASSLSPISLQETQYF.

The chain carries TRBV6-6 and TRBJ2-7, with D unresolved. The CDR3 covers 13 residues. The germline gives CDR1 MNHNY, CDR2 SVGAGI (reference sequence). Trimming removed 5 bases at V and 2 bases at J, with 10 bases between. CDR3 sequence: CASSLDAAYEQYF. CDR3 nucleotide sequence: TGTGCCAGCAGTCTAGACGCAGCCTACGAGCAGTACTTC.

The chain recombines TRBV29-1 with TRBJ2-2; possibly TRBD2 for D (6 bases). V was pared by 7 bases and J by 9 bases, with 21 bases between. This CDR3 comprises 14 residues. Per germline, CDR1 SQVTM and CDR2 ANQGSEA. CDR3 in DNA: TGCAGCGCTCGGGGGACGGTATCACCAAGGGAGCTGTTTTTT. This encodes CSARGTVSPRELFF.